The 10 T cell receptor beta chains given below trace back to one sample, sequenced in a study of cytomegalovirus exposure and HLA in healthy donors. Only in-frame clones appear in the TCRdb table, and some are missing; sequencing was by immunoSEQ multiplex PCR. The repertoire has approximately 210,000 clones, almost 90% of them found once; the top ten carry about 3%. Sequencing was performed on PBMCs. These receptors all come from a woman under 30 in good health and CMV-seronegative.

V is TRBV10-3 and J is TRBJ2-7; 7 bases map to TRBD1. V shed 2 bases, J shed 2 bases, and the junction held 6 bases outside the gene matches. This CDR3 contains 15 residues. Per the germline V gene, CDR1 is ENHRY and CDR2 is SYGVKD. DNA for the CDR3: TGTGCCATCAGTGAGCCGACAGGGCGGACCTACGAGCAGTACTTC. Protein: CAISEPTGRTYEQYF.

This clone was counted between two and nine times. This chain joins TRBV6-1 and TRBJ1-5; D gene ambiguous. This CDR3 is 12 amino acids long. The V end was cut by 9 bases, the J end by 3 bases, with 9 bases between. Germline lookup yields CDR1 MNHNS and CDR2 SASEGT. The CDR3 DNA follows: TGTGCCAGTGAGGCAGTCAATCAGCCCCAGCATTTT. Translating it yields CASEAVNQPQHF.

The chain is built from TRBV9 and TRBJ1-3; TRBD1 matches 7 bases. Unmatched junction bases numbered 4, after V lost 7 bases and J lost 0 bases. CDR1 and CDR2 (germline): SGDLS, YYNGEE. The CDR3 length is 14 residues. The chain's CDR3 is CASGGQASGNTIYF. CDR3 sequence (DNA): TGTGCCAGCGGCGGACAGGCCTCTGGAAACACCATATATTTT.

Regarding this clone: The sample contains more than one DNA sequence encoding this CDR3. DNA for the CDR3: TGTGCCAGCAGCGTAGGCGGAAGCTCCTACGAGCAGTACTTC. Protein: CASSVGGSSYEQYF. The rearrangement links TRBV9 to TRBJ2-7; D gene ambiguous. The CDR3 spans 14 residues. The germline V gene has CDR1 SGDLS and CDR2 YYNGEE. V lost 0 bases and J 0 bases, leaving 7 bases between the germline ends.

Here the CDR3 reads CASSLSTGGEQFF. In DNA, the CDR3 is TGTGCCAGCAGCTTAAGTACGGGGGGTGAGCAGTTCTTC. The chain is built from TRBV7-3 and TRBJ2-1, with 7 bases that match TRBD2. The germline V gene encodes CDR1 SGHTA and CDR2 FQGTGA. CDR3 size: 13 residues. Germline trimming cut 1 base from V and 9 bases from J; bases unmatched to any gene: 3.

The chain employs TRBV28 and TRBJ2-7; 8 bases agree with TRBD2. Germline V gene data show CDR1 as MDHEN and CDR2 as SYDVKM. This CDR3 comprises 19 residues. Trimming removed 5 bases from V and 4 bases from J; junction bases left unmatched: 22. CDR3 region: CASSTARPTIAGMWYEQYF. CDR3 DNA: TGTGCCAGCAGTACCGCCCGACCGACCATAGCGGGAATGTGGTACGAGCAGTACTTC.

This rearrangement joins TRBV28 to TRBJ1-4; D gene uncertain. Germline CDR1 reads MDHEN; CDR2 reads SYDVKM. The CDR3 has 12 residues. CDR3 protein: CVSRRGNEKLFF. The CDR3, as DNA: TGTGTCTCGCGGCGGGGAAATGAAAAACTGTTTTTT.

The gene calls are TRBV15 and TRBJ2-3; the D gene is possibly TRBD2 (6 bases). Germline CDR1 LNHNV, CDR2 YYDKDF (reference sequence). Trimming stripped 8 bases from V and 0 bases from J, with 6 bases between. The CDR3 runs to 12 residues. The CDR3 reads CATGRSTDTQYF. Here the CDR3 DNA reads TGTGCCACCGGGAGGAGCACAGATACGCAGTATTTT.

This clone was picked up one time. V is TRBV27 and J is TRBJ2-1, with 10 bases aligning to TRBD1. J gave up 8 bases and V 3 bases, and 7 bases lay outside the gene matches. The CDR3 totals 15 residues. CDR1 is MNHEY and CDR2 is SMNVEV in the germline V gene (reference sequence). CDR3 residues: CASSLVGQGDDEQFF. As DNA, the CDR3 is TGTGCCAGCAGTTTGGTAGGACAGGGGGATGATGAGCAGTTCTTC.

The genes are TRBV4-3 and TRBJ1-5; TRBD1 aligns across 7 bases. Germline V gene lookup returns CDR1 LGHNA and CDR2 YSLEER. Losses at the gene ends were 0 bases for V and 7 bases for J; bases not matched to a gene: 6. CDR3 length: 15 residues. The DNA of the CDR3 is TGCGCCAGCAGCCAAGATAGACAGGGATGGCAGCCCCAGCATTTT. Translating gives CASSQDRQGWQPQHF.